These 29 T cell receptor beta chains were all obtained from the same sample, sequenced in a study of spatial heterogeneity in lung cancer. Time point reported: blood at routine non-recurrence follow-up after resection. One entry per CDR3 protein results from TCRdb running MiXCR on the 5' RACE reads. Here the sample spans around 3,000 distinct CDR3 sequences, 45% to 70% being singletons. The sample was PBMCs, taken at follow-up. All receptors derive from a male donor with early-stage non-small cell lung cancer.

This clonotype came up a few times. This beta chain slipped into a library made for alpha chains as a stray read, so its size is not meaningful. J is TRBJ2-7 and V is TRBV28; D is perhaps TRBD2 (7 bases). Trimming cost V 5 bases and J 2 bases, with 13 bases left between them. This CDR3 region has 14 residues. The germline CDR1 and CDR2 sequences are MDHEN and SYDVKM. Here the CDR3 reads CASSTPGGTYEQYF. CDR3 bases: TGTGCCAGCAGTACCCCGGGGGGCACCTACGAGCAGTACTTC. The variable domain in full, with the rest retrieved from reference TRBV28 and TRBJ2-7, is DVKVTQSSRYLVKRTGEKVFLECVQDMDHENMFWYRQDPGLGLRLIYFSYDVKMKEKGDIPEGYSVSREKKERFSLILESASTNQTSMYLCASSTPGGTYEQYFGPGTRLTVT.

As concerns this clonotype: This beta chain is off target for a library built for alpha chains, so its abundance means little. This rearrangement joins TRBV5-1 to TRBJ2-2; 10 bases line up with TRBD2. The CDR3 is 16 amino acids. Germline V gives CDR1 SGHRS, CDR2 YFSETQ. The J segment lost 7 bases and the V segment lost 2 bases, leaving 8 bases of the junction unmatched. As DNA, the CDR3 is TGCGCCAGCAGCTTCTTGGCTAGCGGGAGCATCGGGGAGCTGTTTTTT. Its translation is CASSFLASGSIGELFF.

In the case of this clonotype: This beta chain turned up in a library designed for alpha chains; as an off-target read, its abundance says little. The chain links TRBV28 to TRBJ2-1; D uncertain. CDR1 and CDR2 (germline): MDHEN, SYDVKM. The CDR3 sequence is 11 residues long. V lost 6 bases and J 8 bases, leaving 8 bases between the germline ends. The CDR3 bases are TGTGCCAGCAGGAGCACGGATGAGCAGTTCTTC. This gives the protein CASRSTDEQFF.

About this clonotype: This beta chain came through as a stray read in a library set up for alpha chains, and its size says little. The gene calls are TRBV3-1 and TRBJ2-3, with a possible D match to TRBD2 (5 bases). CDR3 length: 17 residues. V was clipped by 0 bases and J by 4 bases, with 17 bases between them. CDR1 is LGHDT and CDR2 is YNNKEL in the germline V gene (reference sequence). The CDR3 is CASSQDSLASGADTQYF. The CDR3 coding sequence is TGTGCCAGCAGCCAAGATTCGCTAGCCTCCGGGGCAGATACGCAGTATTTT.

Of note for this clonotype: This beta chain is an unintended read in a library built for alpha chains; its size means little. This chain connects TRBV7-3 to TRBJ2-1; D might be TRBD2 (5 bases). The ends were cut back, 2 bases at V and 8 bases at J, with 19 bases in the middle. The CDR3 spans 16 residues. The germline gives CDR1 SGHTA, CDR2 FQGTGA. The CDR3 sequence is CASSLAGRTLGHEQFF. In nucleotides, the CDR3 is TGTGCCAGCAGCTTAGCGGGCAGGACCTTAGGCCATGAGCAGTTCTTC.

A word on this clonotype: The library was designed around alpha chains, so this beta chain is a stray read whose abundance carries little weight. The V and J genes are TRBV7-2 and TRBJ2-2; D unresolved. Per the germline V gene, CDR1 is SGHTA and CDR2 is FQGNSA. The CDR3 length is 15 residues. V lost 1 base and J lost 4, with 10 bases in between. The DNA of the CDR3 is TGTGCCAGCAGCTTAGTACCAGAGATCACCGGGGAGCTGTTTTTT. This encodes CASSLVPEITGELFF. The complete variable domain, with remaining parts taken from reference TRBV7-2 and TRBJ2-2, reads GAGVSQSPSNKVTEKGKDVELRCDPISGHTALYWYRQSLGQGLEFLIYFQGNSAPDKSGLPSDRFSAERTGGSVSTLTIQRTQQEDSAVYLCASSLVPEITGELFFGEGSRLTVL.

A remark on this clonotype: A library prepared for alpha chains yielded this beta chain as an off-target read; its size is of little meaning. The rearrangement links TRBV7-2 to TRBJ2-5; perhaps TRBD2 as D (5 bases). The V gene lost 8 bases and the J gene lost 1 base, with 11 bases spanning the gap. Germline lookup yields CDR1 SGHTA and CDR2 FQGNSA. The CDR3 consists of 13 residues. CDR3: CASGLYAQETQYF. The CDR3 nucleotides are TGTGCCAGCGGACTTTACGCCCAAGAGACCCAGTACTTC.

Note on this clonotype: The library was prepared for alpha chains; this beta chain is a stray read, so its frequency means little. The chain employs TRBV7-2 and TRBJ2-3; D may be TRBD2 (6 bases). The CDR3 spans 14 residues. V was trimmed by 5 bases and J by 8 bases, leaving 17 bases between them. The V gene's germline CDR1 is SGHTA and CDR2 FQGNSA. CDR3 in DNA: TGTGCCAGCAGCCCAGGGACTTACCCTGGTACGCAGTATTTT. This encodes CASSPGTYPGTQYF.

The table lists this clonotype with a count of one. In a library made to pick up alpha chains, this beta chain is a stray read with a size that means little. V usage is TRBV12-3 or TRBV12-4 and J usage is TRBJ2-2; 10 bases fit TRBD1. V lost 3 bases, J lost 3 bases, and 4 bases stayed unmatched. This CDR3 contains 16 residues. DNA of the CDR3: TGTGCCAGCAGTTTCCCGACAGGGGGCTACACCGGGGAGCTGTTTTTT. This gives the protein CASSFPTGGYTGELFF.

Turning to this clonotype: This beta chain turned up in a library designed for alpha chains; as an off-target read, its abundance says little. The rearrangement links TRBV7-2 to TRBJ2-1, with TRBD2 matching over 7 bases. CDR1 and CDR2 from the germline V gene are SGHTA and FQGNSA. The junction had 9 bases not matched to a gene; V was cut back by 6 bases and J by 10 bases. CDR3 length: 13 residues. CDR3 sequence: CASSLRGAGEQFF. CDR3 nucleotide sequence: TGTGCCAGCAGTCTTAGGGGAGCGGGGGAGCAGTTCTTC.

This clonotype was seen a few times. This beta chain is an unintended read in a library built for alpha chains; its size means little. The rearrangement joins TRBV7-9 to TRBJ2-5; D uncertain. Trimming pared 1 base from V and 3 bases from J, leaving 9 bases between. Germline CDR1 is SEHNR and CDR2 is FQNEAQ (reference sequence). This CDR3 is built from 14 residues. The CDR3, as DNA: TGTGCCAGCAGCTTAGTGTGGACGAAAGAGACCCAGTACTTC. Translating it yields CASSLVWTKETQYF.

A note on this clonotype: The library was built for alpha chains, so this beta chain is an off-target read and its size means little. This chain links TRBV27 with TRBJ1-1, with no clear D. Germline CDR1 reads MNHEY; CDR2 reads SMNVEV (reference sequence). The CDR3 contains 13 residues. Trimming removed 2 bases at V and 5 bases at J, with 9 bases between. CDR3: CASSLMAGTEAFF. In DNA, the CDR3 is TGTGCCAGCAGTTTAATGGCGGGGACTGAAGCTTTCTTT.

With regard to this clonotype: As an off-target read in a library built for alpha chains, this beta chain has a frequency of little significance. This sequence joins TRBV3-1 and TRBJ2-4, with D maybe TRBD2 (6 bases). This CDR3 region has 13 residues. The germline V gene has CDR1 LGHDT and CDR2 YNNKEL (reference sequence). Deletions cut 4 bases from V and 7 bases from J, with 11 bases between. The chain's CDR3 is CASSRTGENIQYF. The DNA of the CDR3 is TGTGCCAGCAGCCGGACGGGGGAGAACATTCAGTACTTC.

Worth noting for this clonotype: Because this beta chain is a stray read in a library intended to capture alpha chains, its abundance should not be given much weight. This chain joins TRBV5-4 and TRBJ2-7; TRBD1 or TRBD2 may be the D gene (5 bases each). The length of the CDR3 is 14 residues. The germline gives CDR1 SGHNT, CDR2 YYREEE (reference sequence). The ends were cut back, 0 bases at V and 0 bases at J, with 7 bases in the middle. The CDR3, as DNA: TGTGCCAGCAGCTTGGGGGGGTACTCCTACGAGCAGTACTTC. Translated: CASSLGGYSYEQYF.

This clonotype was seen a handful of times. This beta chain came through as a stray read in a library set up for alpha chains, and its size says little. V and J are TRBV28 and TRBJ2-1; tentative D call: TRBD2 (5 bases). In germline, CDR1 is MDHEN, CDR2 SYDVKM. CDR3 length: 16 residues. Trimming pared 2 bases from V and 1 base from J, leaving 12 bases between. CDR3 amino acids: CASSLMAGFSYNEQFF. DNA of the CDR3: TGTGCCAGCAGTTTAATGGCGGGCTTTTCCTACAATGAGCAGTTCTTC.

Comment on this clonotype: Since it is a stray read in a library aimed at alpha chains, this beta chain has a size that is not meaningful. The chain joins TRBV27 to TRBJ1-5; D is uncertain. The V gene lost 2 bases and the J gene lost 4 bases, with 9 bases spanning the gap. Germline CDR1 and CDR2: MNHEY and SMNVEV (reference sequence). The CDR3 sequence is 14 residues long. CDR3 DNA: TGTGCCAGCAGTTTAGCCGGCAGAAATCAGCCCCAGCATTTT. Amino acid sequence: CASSLAGRNQPQHF.

This clonotype was observed a few times. In a library made to pick up alpha chains, this beta chain is a stray read with a size that means little. V usage is TRBV4-3 and J usage is TRBJ2-7; D is unresolved. From germline, CDR1 is LGHNA and CDR2 YSLEER. V lost 0 bases and J lost 5, with 14 bases in between. This CDR3 contains 15 residues. CDR3 residues: CASSQESIPGHEQYF. The CDR3 region has the DNA TGCGCCAGCAGCCAAGAAAGTATCCCCGGCCACGAGCAGTACTTC.

About this clonotype itself: Since it is a stray read in a library aimed at alpha chains, this beta chain has a size that is not meaningful. CDR3 region: CSVEAGRGNTGELFF. In nucleotides, the CDR3 is TGCAGCGTTGAAGCCGGGAGGGGGAACACCGGGGAGCTGTTTTTT. The rearrangement joins TRBV29-1 to TRBJ2-2; 8 bases map to TRBD2. This CDR3 contains 15 residues. From germline, CDR1 is SQVTM and CDR2 ANQGSEA. V lost 1 base to trimming and J lost 1 base; unmatched junction nucleotides: 2.

A word on this clonotype: This beta chain represents an off-target read in a library built for alpha chains; its size is of limited meaning. The chain employs TRBV10-3 and TRBJ2-7, with 7 positions matching TRBD2. The J segment lost 6 bases and the V segment lost 6 bases, leaving 8 bases of the junction unmatched. The length of the CDR3 is 13 residues. Germline values: CDR1 ENHRY, CDR2 SYGVKD. For the CDR3, the DNA is TGTGCCATCAGGGAGACTAGCTTTGGCGAGCAGTACTTC. Protein sequence: CAIRETSFGEQYF.

Regarding this clonotype: Found in a library prepared for alpha chains, this beta chain is an off-target read, and its abundance has little meaning. This chain joins TRBV5-1 and TRBJ2-2; TRBD1 might be the D (5 bases). The CDR3 is 14 amino acids. V was clipped by 3 bases and J by 5 bases, with 11 bases between them. Germline V gene sequence: CDR1 SGHRS, CDR2 YFSETQ. CDR3 coding DNA: TGCGCCAGCAGCTCGAATGCAGGGACCGGGGAGCTGTTTTTT. Translating it yields CASSSNAGTGELFF.

On this clonotype itself: This beta chain appears as a stray read in a library generated for alpha chains; its size is not informative. This rearrangement joins TRBV7-2 to TRBJ2-7, with 8 bases fitting TRBD1. J lost 2 bases, V lost 3 bases, and 3 bases had no gene match. The germline gives CDR1 SGHTA, CDR2 FQGNSA. The CDR3 spans 14 residues. The CDR3 nucleotides read TGTGCCAGCAGCTTTTGGACAGGGCCCTACGAGCAGTACTTC. Protein product: CASSFWTGPYEQYF.

On this clonotype: With the library built for alpha chains, this beta chain is off target and its frequency is not meaningful. This chain joins TRBV7-8 and TRBJ2-7, with 7 nucleotides matching TRBD1. Losses at the gene ends were 3 bases for V and 0 bases for J; bases not matched to a gene: 8. The CDR3 spans 16 residues. Germline V gives CDR1 SGHVS, CDR2 FQNEAQ. DNA of the CDR3: TGTGCCAGCAGCTTTCAGGACAGGAGCGCCTCCTACGAGCAGTACTTC. This gives the protein CASSFQDRSASYEQYF.

This clonotype has more than one count but fewer than ten. This beta chain slipped into a library made for alpha chains as a stray read, so its size is not meaningful. This sequence joins TRBV7-8 and TRBJ2-1, with TRBD2 matching over 8 bases. Germline V gene lookup returns CDR1 SGHVS and CDR2 FQNEAQ. With V trimmed by 1 base and J by 3 bases, 8 bases remained unmatched. The length of the CDR3 is 17 residues. The CDR3, as DNA: TGTGCCAGCAGCTTAGTAGGCGGGGGGCTAAACTACAATGAGCAGTTCTTC. It is translated as CASSLVGGGLNYNEQFF.

Remarks on this clonotype: This beta chain is an unintended read in a library built for alpha chains; its size means little. The chain has TRBV6-6 and TRBJ2-7, with TRBD2 matching 14 bases. Germline CDR1 MNHNY, CDR2 SVGAGI (reference sequence). There are 14 residues in the CDR3. With V trimmed by 5 bases and J by 4 bases, 1 base remained unmatched. As DNA, the CDR3 is TGTGCCAGCAGTGGACTAGCGGGAGGATACGAGCAGTACTTC. It encodes CASSGLAGGYEQYF.

Remarks on this clonotype: This beta chain is an off-target read within a library intended for alpha chains, so its frequency means little. The chain recombines TRBV14 with TRBJ2-1; D gene unclear. Germline V CDR1 and CDR2: SGHDN, FVKESK. CDR3 length: 13 residues. Trimming took 4 bases from V and 2 from J, leaving 6 bases between them. Here the CDR3 DNA reads TGTGCCAGCAGCCGCGGAACCTACAATGAGCAGTTCTTC. The encoded protein is CASSRGTYNEQFF.

In regard to this clonotype: A library made for alpha chains picked up this beta chain off target, so its size means little. CDR3 in DNA: TGTGCTAGTGGTTTGGATCTGACGGGCGGGTACTACGAGCAGTACTTC. This gives the protein CASGLDLTGGYYEQYF. The rearrangement joins TRBV12-5 to TRBJ2-7; weak D call: TRBD2 (5 bases). The length of the CDR3 is 16 residues. V was shortened by 1 base and J by 3 bases, with 16 bases between the two germline ends. Per germline, CDR1 LGHNT and CDR2 FRNRAP.

In its sample, this clonotype was seen a few times. The library was built for alpha chains, so this beta chain is an off-target read and its size means little. The chain couples TRBV18 to TRBJ2-7; TRBD1 might be the D (6 bases). Germline V gene lookup returns CDR1 KGHSH and CDR2 LQKENI. The CDR3 is 14 residues long. V shed 0 bases and J shed 2 bases, with 8 bases lying between them. CDR3 residues: CASSPPTGTYEQYF. DNA for the CDR3: TGTGCCAGCTCACCACCTACAGGGACCTACGAGCAGTACTTC.

Comments on this clonotype: This beta chain slipped into a library made for alpha chains as a stray read, so its size is not meaningful. The chain uses TRBV5-1 and TRBJ2-7; either TRBD1 or TRBD2 may fit D (6 bases each). The V end lost 4 bases, the J end lost 0 bases, and 20 bases lay between the germline ends. Per the germline V gene, CDR1 is SGHRS and CDR2 is YFSETQ. This CDR3 comprises 17 residues. CDR3 DNA sequence: TGCGCCAGCAGCCCCAGTGGAGGGGGTCACAGCTCCTACGAGCAGTACTTC. Translation: CASSPSGGGHSSYEQYF.

In regard to this clonotype: This beta chain is off target for a library built for alpha chains, so its abundance means little. The genes are TRBV19 and TRBJ2-2; no firm D call. Per germline, CDR1 LNHDA and CDR2 SQIVND (reference sequence). The CDR3 has 13 residues. V shed 6 bases and J shed 1 base, with 6 bases lying between them. DNA for the CDR3: TGTGCCAGTAGAAGGGAGAACACCGGGGAGCTGTTTTTT. It translates to CASRRENTGELFF. The full variable domain, completed using reference TRBV19 and TRBJ2-2, is DGGITQSPKYLFRKEGQNVTLSCEQNLNHDAMYWYRQDPGQGLRLIYYSQIVNDFQKGDIAEGYSVSREKKESFPLTVTSAQKNPTAFYLCASRRENTGELFFGEGSRLTVL.